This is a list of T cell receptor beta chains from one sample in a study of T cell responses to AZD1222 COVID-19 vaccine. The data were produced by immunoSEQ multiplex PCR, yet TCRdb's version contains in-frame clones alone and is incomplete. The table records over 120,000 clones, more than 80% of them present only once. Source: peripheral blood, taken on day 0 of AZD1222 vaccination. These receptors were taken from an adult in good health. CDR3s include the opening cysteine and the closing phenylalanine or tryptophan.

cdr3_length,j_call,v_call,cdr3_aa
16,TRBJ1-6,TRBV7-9,CASSSSTGTGKSPLHF
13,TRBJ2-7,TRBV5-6,CASSTGGAWEQYF
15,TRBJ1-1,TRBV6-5,CASDSGARVNTEAFF
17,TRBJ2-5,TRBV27,CASSYLGRDTAKMAQYF
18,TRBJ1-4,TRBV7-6,CASSLGQGGGATNEKLFF
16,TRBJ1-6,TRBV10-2,CASSGTLGQYNSPLHF
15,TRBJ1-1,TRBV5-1,CASSLRVGANTEAFF
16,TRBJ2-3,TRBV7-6,CASSPSLAGGRNTQYF
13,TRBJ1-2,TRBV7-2,CASSPLGGEGYTF
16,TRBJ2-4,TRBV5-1,CASSRGTSDPRNIQYF
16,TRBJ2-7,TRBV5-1,CASSPTTGTRAYEQYF
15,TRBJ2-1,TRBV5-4,CASSLGGTRSNEQFF
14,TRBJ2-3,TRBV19,CASSTHSSTDTQYF